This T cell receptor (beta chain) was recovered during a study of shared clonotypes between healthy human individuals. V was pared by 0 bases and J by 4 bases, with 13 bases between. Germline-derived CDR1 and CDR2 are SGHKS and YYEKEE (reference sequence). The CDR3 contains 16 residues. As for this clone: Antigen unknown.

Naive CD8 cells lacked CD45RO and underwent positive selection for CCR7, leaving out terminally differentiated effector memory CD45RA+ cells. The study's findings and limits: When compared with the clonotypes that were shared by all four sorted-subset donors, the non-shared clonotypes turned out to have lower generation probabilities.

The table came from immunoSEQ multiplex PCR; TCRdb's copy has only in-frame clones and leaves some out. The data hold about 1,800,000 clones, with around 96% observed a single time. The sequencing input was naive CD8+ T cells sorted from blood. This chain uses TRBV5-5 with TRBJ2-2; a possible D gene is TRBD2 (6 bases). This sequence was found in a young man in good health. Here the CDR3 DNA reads TGTGCCAGCAGCTTGGCCGGAGGGTCGTTCACCGGGGAGCTGTTTTTT. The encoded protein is CASSLAGGSFTGELFF.